The 21 T cell receptor beta chains below come from one sample, sequenced in a study of blood T cell repertoires in COVID-19. Using immunoSEQ multiplex PCR, the repertoire was profiled, and TCRdb retains in-frame clones only, with some absent. The repertoire holds under 250,000 clones, roughly 84% seen once, with around 2.9% in the top ten. The sequencing input was peripheral blood. The receptors come from a man in his forties or fifties who had recovered from COVID-19.

The rearrangement uses TRBV30 and TRBJ1-4; 8 nucleotides align to TRBD1. V shed 4 bases, J shed 1 base, and the junction held 2 bases outside the gene matches. CDR1 is GTSNPN and CDR2 is SVGIG in the germline V gene (reference sequence). CDR3 size: 14 residues. CDR3 amino acids: CAWNDRGTNEKLFF. CDR3 in DNA: TGTGCCTGGAACGACAGGGGAACTAATGAAAAACTGTTTTTT. Looking up the rest from reference TRBV30 and TRBJ1-4 gives the full variable domain: SQTIHQWPATLVQPVGSPLSLECTVEGTSNPNLYWYRQAAGRGLQLLFYSVGIGQISSEVPQNLSASRPQDRQFILSSKKLLLSDSGFYLCAWNDRGTNEKLFFGSGTQLSVL.

CDR3 loop: CASSQDGTGGGQYF. The CDR3 DNA follows: TGTGCCAGCAGCCAAGATGGGACGGGAGGGGGGCAGTACTTC. The J gene is TRBJ2-7, the V gene TRBV3-1 (or the pseudogene TRBV3-2); 8 bases map to TRBD2. The CDR3 extends over 14 amino acids. With 0 bases clipped from V and 9 bases from J, the junction kept 7 bases outside the gene matches. The germline CDR1 and CDR2 sequences are LGHDT and YNNKEL (reference sequence).

Only a few counts were recorded for this clone. The chain uses TRBV5-4 and TRBJ2-7; D is perhaps TRBD1 (6 bases). Germline loops: CDR1 SGHNT, CDR2 YYREEE (reference sequence). The CDR3 is made up of 15 amino acids. The V end lost 9 bases, the J end lost 5 bases, and 24 bases lay between the germline ends. Here the CDR3 DNA reads TGTGCCATACCGGGACAAGGGGGAATTGACAACGAGCAGTACTTC. Its translation is CAIPGQGGIDNEQYF.

V and J are TRBV7-2 and TRBJ2-1, with TRBD2 as a possible D gene (6 bases). The CDR3 extends over 15 amino acids. V was clipped by 1 base and J by 10 bases, with 17 bases between them. Germline V gene lookup returns CDR1 SGHTA and CDR2 FQGNSA. CDR3 in DNA: TGTGCCAGCAGCTTAGGCGGGACTCGGGTTAAGGAGCAGTTCTTC. This translates into CASSLGGTRVKEQFF.

The chain is built from TRBV3-1 (or the pseudogene TRBV3-2) and TRBJ2-5; 8 bases line up with TRBD2. Trimming cost V 2 bases and J 2 bases; bases outside gene matches: 7. The germline gives CDR1 LGHDT, CDR2 YNNKEL (reference sequence). The CDR3 length is 16 residues. The CDR3 region has the DNA TGTGCCAGCAGCCAAAGCGGGGGCCCGGGACAAGAGACCCAGTACTTC. It translates to CASSQSGGPGQETQYF.

V usage is TRBV11-2 and J usage is TRBJ2-5; 8 bases are shared with TRBD2. V lost 5 bases and J lost 1; bases outside the gene matches: 9. The CDR3 is 16 residues long. Per the germline V gene, CDR1 is SGHAT and CDR2 is FQNNGV. CDR3 sequence: CASSHFSGGPQETQYF. CDR3 bases: TGTGCCAGCAGCCACTTTTCGGGAGGGCCCCAAGAGACCCAGTACTTC.

J is TRBJ1-4 and V is TRBV25-1; maybe TRBD1 (6 bases). The germline V gene encodes CDR1 MGHDK and CDR2 SYGVNS. The CDR3 consists of 15 residues. The V end was cut by 1 base, the J end by 7 bases, with 13 bases between. The CDR3 region has the DNA TGTGCCAGCAGTGAATGGTACAGGGAGGGTGAAAAACTGTTTTTT. Its translation: CASSEWYREGEKLFF.

The chain uses TRBV7-6 and TRBJ2-7; no reliable D call. Looked up from germline, CDR1 is SGHVS and CDR2 is FNYEAQ. This CDR3 region has 15 residues. The V and J ends lost 0 bases and 0 bases respectively, with 9 bases between them. CDR3 loop: CASSLASSSSYEQYF. The CDR3 DNA sequence: TGTGCCAGCAGCTTAGCCTCTTCGAGCTCCTACGAGCAGTACTTC.

As for this clone: Sequence at one end of the junction differs from germline and may be a read error. The CDR3 is CASSSRETQYF. In nucleotides, the CDR3 is TGTGCCAGTAGTTCCAGGGAGACCCAGTACTTC. The rearrangement uses TRBV27 and TRBJ2-5; the D is unclear. This CDR3 region has 11 residues. The germline V gene has CDR1 MNHEY and CDR2 SMNVEV (reference sequence).

This chain joins TRBV24-1 and TRBJ2-1; D perhaps matches TRBD1 (6 bases). This CDR3 contains 16 residues. Germline V gene sequence: CDR1 KGHDR, CDR2 SFDVKD. Trimming pared 2 bases from V and 1 base from J, leaving 11 bases between. In DNA form, the CDR3 reads TGTGCCACCAGTGATTCACAGGGTCGATCCTACAATGAGCAGTTCTTC. It translates to CATSDSQGRSYNEQFF.

The chain combines TRBV3-1 (or the pseudogene TRBV3-2) with TRBJ2-1, with TRBD1 as a possible D gene (5 bases). Trimming removed 4 bases at V and 5 bases at J, with 15 bases between. There are 15 residues in the CDR3. In germline, CDR1 is LGHDT, CDR2 YNNKEL (reference sequence). This chain's CDR3 is CASSPDRLTHNEQFF. The CDR3 DNA follows: TGTGCCAGCAGCCCAGACAGACTGACTCACAATGAGCAGTTCTTC.

On this clone itself: Other DNA sequences in the sample encode the same CDR3. The chain recombines TRBV27 with TRBJ2-7; a weak D match, TRBD2 (6 bases). This CDR3 comprises 13 residues. With 6 bases removed from V and 1 base from J, the gap between germline ends came to 10 bases. Germline V gene lookup returns CDR1 MNHEY and CDR2 SMNVEV (reference sequence). The CDR3 DNA is TGTGCCAGCAGCCCCGGGGGATCCTACGAGCAGTACTTC. Its protein product is CASSPGGSYEQYF.

This sequence joins TRBV7-9 and TRBJ2-5; maybe TRBD1 (7 bases). CDR3 length equals 14 residues. V lost 6 bases and J lost 4, with 15 bases in between. The germline V gene encodes CDR1 SEHNR and CDR2 FQNEAQ (reference sequence). CDR3 amino acids: CASSPGTAGETQYF. CDR3 coding DNA: TGTGCCAGCAGTCCCGGGACAGCGGGAGAGACCCAGTACTTC.

The V gene is TRBV4-1, the J gene TRBJ1-1, with a weak D call TRBD1 (5 bases). The CDR3 spans 14 residues. The germline V gene has CDR1 MGHRA and CDR2 YSYEKL. V dropped 1 base and J dropped 1 base, with 7 bases sitting between them. CDR3: CASSQAGGNTEAFF. The CDR3 nucleotides read TGCGCCAGCAGCCAAGCCGGGGGGAACACTGAAGCTTTCTTT.

V usage is TRBV2 and J usage is TRBJ2-2, with D possibly matching TRBD2 (6 bases). Trimming cost V 0 bases and J 3 bases, with 14 bases left between them. CDR1 is SNHLY, CDR2 FYNNEI, per germline. The CDR3 is 17 amino acids. DNA for the CDR3: TGTGCCAGCAGTGAAGCGACGGGACTGGCTCACACCGGGGAGCTGTTTTTT. It codes for CASSEATGLAHTGELFF. Combining the CDR3 with reference TRBV2 and TRBJ2-2 gives the whole variable domain EPEVTQTPSHQVTQMGQEVILRCVPISNHLYFYWYRQILGQKVEFLVSFYNNEISEKSEIFDDQFSVERPDGSNFTLKIRSTKLEDSAMYFCASSEATGLAHTGELFFGEGSRLTVL.

The chain recombines TRBV18 with TRBJ2-7; possible D gene TRBD2, 6 bases. V dropped 3 bases and J dropped 3 bases, with 18 bases sitting between them. This CDR3 is built from 16 residues. CDR1 is KGHSH and CDR2 is LQKENI in the germline V gene. This CDR3 is CASSPGVAGGLYEQYF. The CDR3 region has the DNA TGTGCCAGCTCACCGGGCGTCGCCGGGGGACTCTACGAGCAGTACTTC.

This chain joins TRBV28 and TRBJ1-2; 8 bases are a match to TRBD1. The CDR3 contains 15 residues. Germline V gives CDR1 MDHEN, CDR2 SYDVKM. V lost 3 bases, J lost 8 bases, and 11 bases stayed unmatched. CDR3 in amino acids: CASSFPTGGLGGYTF. In nucleotides, the CDR3 is TGTGCCAGCAGTTTCCCCACAGGGGGGCTAGGGGGCTACACCTTC.

J is TRBJ2-1 and V is TRBV7-2, with 8 bases lining up with TRBD2. Per germline, CDR1 SGHTA and CDR2 FQGNSA. This CDR3 region has 16 residues. V shed 5 bases and J 6 bases; nucleotides not matched to a gene: 12. The CDR3 loop is CASSPGGSGSGNEQFF. Written as DNA, the CDR3 is TGTGCCAGCAGCCCCGGGGGAAGCGGGAGCGGCAATGAGCAGTTCTTC.

The chain recombines TRBV15 with TRBJ2-2, with 8 nucleotides matching TRBD1. Per the germline V gene, CDR1 is LNHNV and CDR2 is YYDKDF (reference sequence). The length of the CDR3 is 16 residues. With V trimmed by 4 bases and J by 7 bases, 11 bases remained unmatched. CDR3 coding DNA: TGTGCCACCAGCAAAGGGGGACAGGTCGCCGGCGGGGAGCTGTTTTTT. Protein product: CATSKGGQVAGGELFF.

The chain has TRBV6-6 and TRBJ1-6; TRBD1 matches at 8 bases. In germline, CDR1 is MNHNY, CDR2 SVGAGI (reference sequence). V lost 5 bases to trimming and J lost 10 bases; unmatched junction nucleotides: 4. This CDR3 is 13 amino acids long. As DNA, the CDR3 is TGTGCCAGCAGTACGGACAGGGTCTCACCCCTCCACTTT. It codes for CASSTDRVSPLHF.

The chain is built from TRBV18 and TRBJ1-1; possible D gene TRBD1, 5 bases. The CDR3 consists of 16 residues. V gave up 3 bases and J gave up 0 bases, with 14 bases separating them. Looked up from germline, CDR1 is KGHSH and CDR2 is LQKENI. CDR3 amino acids: CASSPLVGQMNTEAFF. CDR3 bases: TGTGCCAGCTCACCTCTGGTGGGGCAAATGAACACTGAAGCTTTCTTT. Complete variable domain (other parts from reference TRBV18 and TRBJ1-1): NAGVMQNPRHLVRRRGQEARLRCSPMKGHSHVYWYRQLPEEGLKFMVYLQKENIIDESGMPKERFSAEFPKEGPSILRIQQVVRGDSAAYFCASSPLVGQMNTEAFFGQGTRLTVV.